This T cell receptor beta chain originates from a study of CD8+ T cells in alopecia areata. The overall study: Tofacitinib therapy took 6 to 18 months; 6 months off drug came after.

Treatment: oral pan-JAK inhibitor, 5-10 mg twice daily. Patients with alopecia areata provided lesional scalp punch biopsies as well as peripheral blood. Sequencing templates came from extracted RNA that was reverse transcribed into cDNA. Only in-frame clones appear in the TCRdb table, and some are missing; sequencing was by immunoSEQ multiplex PCR. The repertoire includes about 140,000 clones, 54% of them detected once, and approximately 15% sits in the top ten. Concerning this clone itself: Its antigen is not identified.

V lost 4 bases, J lost 1 base, and 8 bases lay in between. The germline V gene has CDR1 SQVTM and CDR2 ANQGSEA. CDR3 length: 12 amino acids. General study findings and limits: Normal skin's resident alphabeta T cells are sequenced alongside lesional scalp T cells.

J is TRBJ2-7 and V is TRBV29-1; D gene ambiguous. The sequence was obtained from a human donor with alopecia areata. Specimen: CD8+ T cells sorted from blood, collected at week 4, from a patient treated with tofacitinib. Here the CDR3 reads CSVVQASYEQYF. The CDR3 nucleotides read TGCAGCGTTGTTCAGGCTTCCTACGAGCAGTACTTC.